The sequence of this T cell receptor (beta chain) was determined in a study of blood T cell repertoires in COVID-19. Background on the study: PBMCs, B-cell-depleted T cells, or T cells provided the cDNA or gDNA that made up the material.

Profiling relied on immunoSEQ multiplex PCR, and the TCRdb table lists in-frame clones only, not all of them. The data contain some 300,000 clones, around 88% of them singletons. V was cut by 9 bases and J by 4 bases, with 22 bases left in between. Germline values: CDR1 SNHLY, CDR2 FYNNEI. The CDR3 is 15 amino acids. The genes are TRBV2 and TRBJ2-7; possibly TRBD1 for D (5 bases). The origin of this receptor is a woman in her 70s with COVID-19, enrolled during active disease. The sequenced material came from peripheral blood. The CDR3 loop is CASFWTDNNPYEQYF. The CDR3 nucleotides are TGTGCCAGTTTTTGGACGGACAACAATCCTTACGAGCAGTACTTC. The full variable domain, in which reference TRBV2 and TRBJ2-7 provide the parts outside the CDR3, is EPEVTQTPSHQVTQMGQEVILRCVPISNHLYFYWYRQILGQKVEFLVSFYNNEISEKSEIFDDQFSVERPDGSNFTLKIRSTKLEDSAMYFCASFWTDNNPYEQYFGPGTRLTVT.